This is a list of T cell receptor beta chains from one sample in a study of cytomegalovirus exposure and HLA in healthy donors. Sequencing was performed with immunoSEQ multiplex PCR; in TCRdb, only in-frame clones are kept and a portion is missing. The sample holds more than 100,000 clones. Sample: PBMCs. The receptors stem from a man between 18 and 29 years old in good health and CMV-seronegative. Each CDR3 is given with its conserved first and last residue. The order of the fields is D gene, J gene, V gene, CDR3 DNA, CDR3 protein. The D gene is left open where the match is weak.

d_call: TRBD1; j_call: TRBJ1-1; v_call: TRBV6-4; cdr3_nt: TGTGCCAGCAGTGACCGGACAGGGTCTAGAGCTTTCTTT; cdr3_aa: CASSDRTGSRAFF
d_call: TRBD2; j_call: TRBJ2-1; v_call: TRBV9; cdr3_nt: TGTGCCAGCAGCGGTACTAGCGGGCGGGGCAATGAGCAGTTCTTC; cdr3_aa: CASSGTSGRGNEQFF
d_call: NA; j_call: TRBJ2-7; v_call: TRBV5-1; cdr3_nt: TGCGCCAGCAGTTTTCAGGGAAACGAGCAGTACTTC; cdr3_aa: CASSFQGNEQYF
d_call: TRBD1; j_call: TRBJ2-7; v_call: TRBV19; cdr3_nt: TGTGCCAGTAGTATAGGTGGGACAGCCTCCTACGAGCAGTACTTC; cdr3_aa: CASSIGGTASYEQYF
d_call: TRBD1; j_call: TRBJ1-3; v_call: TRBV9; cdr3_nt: TGTGCCAGCGGGACAGCTACTGGAAACACCATATATTTT; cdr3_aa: CASGTATGNTIYF
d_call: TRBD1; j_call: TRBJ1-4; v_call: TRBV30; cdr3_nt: TGTGCCTGGAGTGTAGTGGGACAGTATAATGAAAAACTGTTTTTT; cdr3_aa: CAWSVVGQYNEKLFF
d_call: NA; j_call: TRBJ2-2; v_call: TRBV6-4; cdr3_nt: TGTGCCAGCAGTGACTCGAGAGGATCCGGGGAGCTGTTTTTT; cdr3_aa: CASSDSRGSGELFF
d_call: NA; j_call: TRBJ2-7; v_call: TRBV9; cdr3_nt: TGTGCCAGCAGCGTAGTTCCGGGATACGAGCAGTACTTC; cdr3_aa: CASSVVPGYEQYF
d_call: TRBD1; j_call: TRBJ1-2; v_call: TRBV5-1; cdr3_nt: TGCGCCAGCAGGTCCCAAGACAGGGTTGGCTACACCTTC; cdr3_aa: CASRSQDRVGYTF
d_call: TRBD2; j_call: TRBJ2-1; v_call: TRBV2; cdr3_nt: TGTGCCAGCAGTACCAACCGGGGGGATTACAATGAGCAGTTCTTC; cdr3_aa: CASSTNRGDYNEQFF
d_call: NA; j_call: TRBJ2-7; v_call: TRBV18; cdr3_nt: TGTGCCAGCTCACCACCGTCGGCGGGTAGCCACGAGCAGTACTTC; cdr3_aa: CASSPPSAGSHEQYF
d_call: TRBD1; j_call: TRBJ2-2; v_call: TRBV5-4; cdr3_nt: TGTGCCAGCAGCTTGGGTGGGACAGGGGGCCCCGGGGAGCTGTTTTTT; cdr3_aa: CASSLGGTGGPGELFF
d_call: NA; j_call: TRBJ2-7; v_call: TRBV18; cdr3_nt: TGTGCCAGCTCACCACGGGGCAACTCCTACGAGCAGTACTTC; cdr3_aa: CASSPRGNSYEQYF
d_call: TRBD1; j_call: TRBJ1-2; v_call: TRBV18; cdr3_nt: TGTGCCAGCTCACCACCGGGGGACAGCTATGGCTACACCTTC; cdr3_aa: CASSPPGDSYGYTF
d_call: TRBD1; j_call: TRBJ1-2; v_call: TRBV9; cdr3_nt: TGTGCCAGCAGCCCCAGGGGGGACAGGGGCAACTATGGCTACACCTTC; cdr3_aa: CASSPRGDRGNYGYTF
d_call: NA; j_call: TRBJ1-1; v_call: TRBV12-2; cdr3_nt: TGTGCAAGTGGCCAGGGCACTGAGGCTTTCTTT; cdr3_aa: CASGQGTEAFF
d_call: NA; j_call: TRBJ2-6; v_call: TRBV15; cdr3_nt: TGTGCCACCAGCGAGGATCCATCTGGGGCCAACGTCCTGACTTTC; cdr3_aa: CATSEDPSGANVLTF
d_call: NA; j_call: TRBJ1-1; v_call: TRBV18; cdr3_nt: TGTGCCAGCTCACCCTATGAGGCAAGGGGTCAAACTGAAGCTTTCTTT; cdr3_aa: CASSPYEARGQTEAFF
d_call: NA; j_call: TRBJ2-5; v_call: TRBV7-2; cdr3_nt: TGTGCCAGCAGCTTAGGGTCGGTACAAGAGACCCAGTACTTC; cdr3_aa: CASSLGSVQETQYF
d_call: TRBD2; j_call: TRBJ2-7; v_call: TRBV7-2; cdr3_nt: TGTGCCAGCAGCTCCTCAGCGGGGCCCCCCAACGAGCAGTACTTC; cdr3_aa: CASSSSAGPPNEQYF
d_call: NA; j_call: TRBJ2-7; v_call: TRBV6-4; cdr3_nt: TGTGCCAGCAGGTCGACAGAGCCCGCCTACGAGCAGTACTTC; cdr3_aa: CASRSTEPAYEQYF
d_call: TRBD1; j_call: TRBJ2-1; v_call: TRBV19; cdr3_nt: TGTGCCAGTAGTGTGGGGACAGGGGGCTACAATGAGCAGTTCTTC; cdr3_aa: CASSVGTGGYNEQFF
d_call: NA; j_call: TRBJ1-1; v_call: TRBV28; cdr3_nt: TGTGCCAGCAGTTCGCTACTCGAGGGTGTTTTCTTT; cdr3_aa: CASSSLLEGVFF
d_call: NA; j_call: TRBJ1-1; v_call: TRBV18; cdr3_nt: TGTGCCAGCTCACCACCCTCACAGGCTGAAGCTTTCTTT; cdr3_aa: CASSPPSQAEAFF
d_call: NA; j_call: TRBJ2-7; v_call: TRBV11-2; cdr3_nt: TGTGCCAGCAGTTTTGGACTATCCTACGAGCAGTACTTC; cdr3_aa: CASSFGLSYEQYF
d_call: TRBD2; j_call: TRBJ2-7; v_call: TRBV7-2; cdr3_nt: TGTGCCAGCAGCATGAGACTAGCGGGAGCCCACGAGCAGTACTTC; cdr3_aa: CASSMRLAGAHEQYF
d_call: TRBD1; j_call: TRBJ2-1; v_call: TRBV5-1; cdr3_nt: TGCGCCAGCAACGACAGGGGGCGGCACGTAATCCCCATGGAGCAGTTCTTC; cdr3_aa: CASNDRGRHVIPMEQFF
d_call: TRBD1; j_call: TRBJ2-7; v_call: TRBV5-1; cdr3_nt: TGCGCCAGCAGCCCGGGACAGCGTAGATACGAGCAGTACTTC; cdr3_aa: CASSPGQRRYEQYF
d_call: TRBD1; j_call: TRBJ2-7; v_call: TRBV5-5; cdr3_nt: TGTGCCAGCAGCCGGGTGGGGGGACAGGGGGCAAATAATGGCGAGCAGTACTTC; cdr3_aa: CASSRVGGQGANNGEQYF
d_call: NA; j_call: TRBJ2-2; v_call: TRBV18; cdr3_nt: TGTGCCAGCTCACTCCAGGGGATCACCGGGGAGCTGTTTTTT; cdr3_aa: CASSLQGITGELFF
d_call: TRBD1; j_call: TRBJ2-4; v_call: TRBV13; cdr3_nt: TGTGCCAGCAGCACTCGGCGACAGGGGGCGGACATTCAGTACTTC; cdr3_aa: CASSTRRQGADIQYF
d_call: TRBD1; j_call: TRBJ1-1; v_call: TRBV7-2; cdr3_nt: TGTGCCAGCGGATCAGGACAGGCGAACACTGAAGCTTTCTTT; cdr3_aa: CASGSGQANTEAFF
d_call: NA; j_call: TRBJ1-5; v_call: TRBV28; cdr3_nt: TGTGCCAGCAGTTTCCCCAGCGATTATCAGCCCCAGCATTTT; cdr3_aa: CASSFPSDYQPQHF
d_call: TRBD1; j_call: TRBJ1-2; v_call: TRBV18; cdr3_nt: TGTGCCAGCTCACCACCGGGACAGGGCCGGCCGCCTAACTATGGCTACACCTTC; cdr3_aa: CASSPPGQGRPPNYGYTF
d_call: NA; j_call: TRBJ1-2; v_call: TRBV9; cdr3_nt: TGTGCCAGCAGCGAGGTCGGGGGGGACTATGGCTACACCTTC; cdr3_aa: CASSEVGGDYGYTF
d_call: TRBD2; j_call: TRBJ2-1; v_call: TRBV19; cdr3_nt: TGTGCCAGTAGTTTTACTAGCGGGAGGTCCTACAATGAGCAGTTCTTC; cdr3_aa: CASSFTSGRSYNEQFF
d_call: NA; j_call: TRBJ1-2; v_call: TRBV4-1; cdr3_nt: TGCGCCAGCAGCTTCGGGGGGGATGGCTATGGCTACACCTTC; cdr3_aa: CASSFGGDGYGYTF
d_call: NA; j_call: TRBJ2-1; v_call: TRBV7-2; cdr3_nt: TGTGCCAGCAGCCCGTCGATCGGGCAGGGTGGCGATGAGCAGTTCTTC; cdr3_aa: CASSPSIGQGGDEQFF
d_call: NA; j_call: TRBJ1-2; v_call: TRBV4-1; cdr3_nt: TGCGCCAGCAGCCAGACTGAGCTCTATGGCTACACCTTC; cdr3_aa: CASSQTELYGYTF
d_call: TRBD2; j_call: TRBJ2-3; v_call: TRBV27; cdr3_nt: TGTGCCAGCAGGAATCGGGGGGGTACAGATACGCAGTATTTT; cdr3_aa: CASRNRGGTDTQYF
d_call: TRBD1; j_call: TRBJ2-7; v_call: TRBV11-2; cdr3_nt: TGTGCCAGCAGCTCACAGAGGGACAGGGTTTCCGAGCAGTACTTC; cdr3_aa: CASSSQRDRVSEQYF
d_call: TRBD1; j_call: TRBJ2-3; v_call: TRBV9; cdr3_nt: TGTGCCAGCAGCGGTCAGACAGGGGAGGTAGATACGCAGTATTTT; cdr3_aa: CASSGQTGEVDTQYF
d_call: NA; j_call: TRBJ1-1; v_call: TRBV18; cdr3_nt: TGTGCCAGCTCACCGTCAGGGGCTGAAGCTTTCTTT; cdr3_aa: CASSPSGAEAFF
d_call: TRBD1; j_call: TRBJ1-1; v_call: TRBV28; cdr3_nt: TGTGCCAGCAGTTTGGACAGGGTGAACACTGAAGCTTTCTTT; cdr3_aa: CASSLDRVNTEAFF
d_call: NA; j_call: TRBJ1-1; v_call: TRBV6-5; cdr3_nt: TGTGCCAGCAGTTACTTTGGGAGGGGGAACACTGGAGCTTTCTTT; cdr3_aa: CASSYFGRGNTGAFF
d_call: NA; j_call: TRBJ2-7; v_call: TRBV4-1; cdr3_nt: TGCGCCAGCAGCCAAGCGACGGGTGAGCAGTACTTC; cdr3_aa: CASSQATGEQYF
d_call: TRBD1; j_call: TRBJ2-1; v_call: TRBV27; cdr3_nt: TGTGCCAGCAGCTCCCCACGGGACAGGGGAGGGAATGAGCAGTTCTTC; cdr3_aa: CASSSPRDRGGNEQFF
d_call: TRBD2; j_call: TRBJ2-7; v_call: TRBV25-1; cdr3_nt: TGTGCCAGCAGTCCCCTCGGGGGAGGGGACTACGAGCAGTACTTC; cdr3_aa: CASSPLGGGDYEQYF
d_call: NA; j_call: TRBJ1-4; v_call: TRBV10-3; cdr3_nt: TGTGCCATCAGTGCACAGGCAATGGCTAATGAAAAACTGTTTTTT; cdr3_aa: CAISAQAMANEKLFF
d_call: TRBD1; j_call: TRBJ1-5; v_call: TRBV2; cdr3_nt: TGTGCCAGCAGTTCTAGGACAGGCTCTCCTTGGAATCAGCCCCAGCATTTT; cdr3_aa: CASSSRTGSPWNQPQHF